The entry that follows covers one T cell receptor beta chain sequence. This sample is part of a study of blood T cell repertoires in COVID-19. On the study more broadly: PBMCs, B-cell-depleted T cells, or T cells were the source of the cDNA or gDNA that made up the material.

As handled by the study authors: Estimation of nucleated cell counts was performed using reference gene primer amplification. Using immunoSEQ multiplex PCR, the repertoire was profiled, and TCRdb retains in-frame clones only, with some absent. The D gene and trimming were derived from the DNA, and the V and J assignments and clone size from that table. Here the sample spans roughly 280,000 clones, about nine tenths being singletons. The sequence came from a man in his forties or fifties with acute or convalescent COVID-19. Material for sequencing was peripheral blood.

CDR3 coding DNA: TGTGCCACCTCCGACCCGGGTGAGCAGTTCTTC. As protein: CATSDPGEQFF. This chain connects TRBV5-4 to TRBJ2-1; D remains ambiguous. V was trimmed by 9 bases and J by 9 bases, leaving 13 bases between them. The CDR3 length is 11 residues. Germline lookup yields CDR1 SGHNT and CDR2 YYREEE (reference sequence).